This T cell receptor beta chain is from a study of blood T cell repertoires in COVID-19. This clone appeared a few times. TCRdb keeps only in-frame clones here, not all; method: immunoSEQ multiplex PCR. The sample holds around 250,000 clones, 80% to 90% seen once. The receptor was derived from a woman between 45 and 65 years old who had recovered from COVID-19. The sequenced sample was PBMCs or T cells enriched from blood (not recorded which).

The CDR3 DNA sequence: TGTGCCAGCAGTTACGCGGGATATCAGCCCCAGCATTTT. Its translation is CASSYAGYQPQHF. The rearrangement joins TRBV12-3 or TRBV12-4 to TRBJ1-5; D is unclear. V lost 4 bases and J lost 5, with 9 bases in between. This CDR3 is 13 amino acids long.